The T cell receptor beta chain under discussion was sequenced for a study of metastatic and nonmetastatic thyroid tumors. From the PCR reads, TCRdb re-called clones with MiXCR. The table shows 15,000 to 25,000 clones, with around 25% occurring only once. With V trimmed by 1 base and J by 4 bases, 5 bases remained unmatched. Germline CDR1 is MNHNS and CDR2 is SASEGT. CDR3 size: 16 residues. Thyroid surgery took place with no prior treatment in any patient. Sequencing was done on a sample of blood. This TCR came from a male donor with papillary thyroid cancer or a benign thyroid nodule (not recorded which). Some clones in this sample may be carry-over from other donors' samples. The rearrangement uses TRBV6-1 and TRBJ1-2; 11 bases align to TRBD1. For the CDR3, the DNA is TGTGCCAGCAGTGAAGTCTCCGGGACAGGGGGCTATGGCTACACCTTC. It encodes CASSEVSGTGGYGYTF.